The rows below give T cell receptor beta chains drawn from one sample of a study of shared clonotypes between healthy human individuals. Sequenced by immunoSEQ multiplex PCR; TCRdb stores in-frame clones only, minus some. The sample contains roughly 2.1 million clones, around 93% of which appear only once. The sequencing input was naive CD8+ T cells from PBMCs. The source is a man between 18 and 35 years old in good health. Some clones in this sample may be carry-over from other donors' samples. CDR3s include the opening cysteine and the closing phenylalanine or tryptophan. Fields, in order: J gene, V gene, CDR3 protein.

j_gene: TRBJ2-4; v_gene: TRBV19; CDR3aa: CASMGAKNIQYF
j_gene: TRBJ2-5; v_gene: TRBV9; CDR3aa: CASSLGGDPKRGETQYF
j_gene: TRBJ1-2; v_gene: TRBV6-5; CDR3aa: CASQPRGGIRYGYTF
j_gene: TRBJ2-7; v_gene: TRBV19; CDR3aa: CASSESTGGRHEQYF
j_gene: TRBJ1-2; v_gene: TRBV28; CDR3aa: CASSFRQGDGYTF
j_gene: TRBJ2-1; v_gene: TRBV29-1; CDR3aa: CSVLPDLSLAGGSEQFF
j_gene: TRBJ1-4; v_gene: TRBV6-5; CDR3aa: CASSDGNHEKLFF
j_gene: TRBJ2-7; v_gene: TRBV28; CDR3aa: CASSYRTSGTIYEQYF
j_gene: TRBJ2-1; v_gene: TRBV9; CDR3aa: CASSVYDEQFF
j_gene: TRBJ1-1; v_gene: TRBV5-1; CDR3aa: CASSLTGHGTEAFF
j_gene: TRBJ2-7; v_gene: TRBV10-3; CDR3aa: CAISESSGTGDEQYF
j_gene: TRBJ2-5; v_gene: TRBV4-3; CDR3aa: CASSQGWAPGETQYF
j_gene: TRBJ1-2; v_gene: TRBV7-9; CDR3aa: CASSFSGTPANYGYTF
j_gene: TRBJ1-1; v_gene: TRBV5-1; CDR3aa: CASSLDRGGTEAFF
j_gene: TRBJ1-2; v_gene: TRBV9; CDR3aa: CASSGGGFSFYGYTF
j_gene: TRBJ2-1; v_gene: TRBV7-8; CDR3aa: CASSLESSGKQGEQFF
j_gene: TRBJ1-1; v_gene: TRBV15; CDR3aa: CATSREGRNTEAFF
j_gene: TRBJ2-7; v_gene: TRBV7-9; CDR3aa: CASRKGVYEQYF
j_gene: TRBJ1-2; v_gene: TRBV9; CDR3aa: CASSARYREEAGYTF
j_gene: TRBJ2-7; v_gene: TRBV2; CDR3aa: CASSGLTGTDSYEQYF
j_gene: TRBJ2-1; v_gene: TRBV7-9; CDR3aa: CASSFSGSRYNEQFF
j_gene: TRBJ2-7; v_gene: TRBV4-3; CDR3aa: CASSQGRTASYEQYF
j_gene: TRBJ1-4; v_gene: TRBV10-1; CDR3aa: CASSRQGGEKLFF
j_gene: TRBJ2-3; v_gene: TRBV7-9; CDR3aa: CASSPPASTPADTQYF
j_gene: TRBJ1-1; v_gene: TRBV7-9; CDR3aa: CASSSGQGENTEAFF
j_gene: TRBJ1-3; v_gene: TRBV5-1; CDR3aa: CASSRRDRESSGNTIYF
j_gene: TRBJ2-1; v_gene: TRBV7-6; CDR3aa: CASSLRRLFQDEQFF
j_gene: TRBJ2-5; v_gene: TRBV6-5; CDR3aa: CASSYSRWLETQYF
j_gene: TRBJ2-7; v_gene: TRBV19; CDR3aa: CASSTLSTSGRAFYEQYF
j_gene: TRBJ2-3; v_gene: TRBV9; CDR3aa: CASSPSHTDTQYF
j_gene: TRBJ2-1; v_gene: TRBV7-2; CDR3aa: CASSFAGRASYNEQFF
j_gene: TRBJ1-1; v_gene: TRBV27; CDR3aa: CASSLRITITEAFF
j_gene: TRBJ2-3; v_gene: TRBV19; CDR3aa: CASSRGLAADTQYF
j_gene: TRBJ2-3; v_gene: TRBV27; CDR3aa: CASSAQGGVVDTQYF
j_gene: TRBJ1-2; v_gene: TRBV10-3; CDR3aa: CAISATKAGRDYGYTF
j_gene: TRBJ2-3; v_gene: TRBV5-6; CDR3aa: CASSWADTQYF
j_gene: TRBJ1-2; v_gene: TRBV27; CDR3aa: CASSSRDRRDGYTF
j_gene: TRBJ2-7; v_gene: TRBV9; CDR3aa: CASSVGSSYEQYF
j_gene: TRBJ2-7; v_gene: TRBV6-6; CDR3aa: CASSQTGVMDEQYF
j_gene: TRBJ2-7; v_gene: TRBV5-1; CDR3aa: CASSLGGDPPYEQYF
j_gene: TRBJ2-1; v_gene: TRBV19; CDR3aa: CASSSRLAEISSLNEQFF
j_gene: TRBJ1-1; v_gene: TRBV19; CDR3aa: CASSMGSAGGTEAFF
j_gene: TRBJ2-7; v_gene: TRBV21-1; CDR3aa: CASSNGGIAGASYEQYF
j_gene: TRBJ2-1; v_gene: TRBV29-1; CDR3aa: CSVAIAGAYNEQFF
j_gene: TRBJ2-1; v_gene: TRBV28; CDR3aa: CASRRLVNEQFF
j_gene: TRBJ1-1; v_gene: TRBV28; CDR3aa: CASAVAAETEAFF
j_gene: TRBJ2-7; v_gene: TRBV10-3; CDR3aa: CAISESSSGSHEQYF
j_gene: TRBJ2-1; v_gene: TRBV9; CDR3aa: CASSVVVNAEQFF
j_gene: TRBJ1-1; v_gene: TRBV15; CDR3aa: CATSPRGRGAEAFF
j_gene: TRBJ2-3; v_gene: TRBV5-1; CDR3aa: CASSLGVQGNTDTQYF
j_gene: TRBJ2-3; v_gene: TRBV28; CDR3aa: CASSLGFIRDTQYF
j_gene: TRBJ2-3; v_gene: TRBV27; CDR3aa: CASLPGAGHLGDTQYF
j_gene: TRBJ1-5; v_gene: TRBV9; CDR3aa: CASSDRDTAQPQHF
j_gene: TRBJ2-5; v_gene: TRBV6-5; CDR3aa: CASSWGSGTQYF